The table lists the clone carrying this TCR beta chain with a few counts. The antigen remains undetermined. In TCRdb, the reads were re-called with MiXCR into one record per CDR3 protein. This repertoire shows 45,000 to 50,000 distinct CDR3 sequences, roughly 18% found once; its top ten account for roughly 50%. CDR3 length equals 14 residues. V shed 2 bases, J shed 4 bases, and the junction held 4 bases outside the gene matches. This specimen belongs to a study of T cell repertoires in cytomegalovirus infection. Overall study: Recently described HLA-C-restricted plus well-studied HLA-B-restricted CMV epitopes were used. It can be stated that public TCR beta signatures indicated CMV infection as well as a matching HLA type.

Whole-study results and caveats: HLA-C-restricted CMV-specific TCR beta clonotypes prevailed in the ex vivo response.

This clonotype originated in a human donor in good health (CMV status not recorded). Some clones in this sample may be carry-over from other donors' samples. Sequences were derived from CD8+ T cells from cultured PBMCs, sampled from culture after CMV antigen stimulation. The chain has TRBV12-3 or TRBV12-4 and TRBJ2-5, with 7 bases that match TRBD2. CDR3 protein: CASSLTSVRETQYF. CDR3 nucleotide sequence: TGTGCCAGCAGTTTAACTAGCGTGAGAGAGACCCAGTACTTC.